These 23 T cell receptor beta chains originate from one sample sequenced in a study of blood T cell repertoires in COVID-19 (dated by TCRdb to about 2020). Preparation of the library involved the immunoSEQ multiplex PCR assay. TCRdb obtained this table from immuneACCESS and retained in-frame rearrangements with V and J assigned. These tables miss some clones; where compared with another copy, unresolved V genes account for less than half of the shortfall, and the remainder is unexplained. The sample table shows under 500,000 clones, and around 88% are seen once. The ten largest clones take up roughly 4% of the sample. The sequenced material came from peripheral blood. The receptors shown here come from a woman in her twenties or thirties with acute or convalescent COVID-19.

The CDR3 sequence: CASSESPDRVSYEQYF. In nucleotides, the CDR3 is TGCGCCAGCAGTGAGTCCCCGGACAGGGTAAGCTACGAGCAGTACTTC. The J gene is TRBJ2-7, the V gene TRBV10-2; 8 positions match TRBD1. This CDR3 is built from 16 residues. Germline V CDR1 and CDR2: WSHSY, SAAADI. V trimming: 0 bases; J trimming: 3 bases; junction bases outside the gene matches: 7.

The gene calls are TRBV5-1 and TRBJ1-2, with TRBD1 matching over 8 bases. There are 15 residues in the CDR3. J lost 2 bases, V lost 0 bases, and 3 bases had no gene match. Germline assignment: CDR1 SGHRS and CDR2 YFSETQ. CDR3 sequence: CASSLGTGPNYGYTF. In DNA form, the CDR3 reads TGCGCCAGCAGCTTGGGGACAGGGCCGAACTATGGCTACACCTTC.

The rearrangement joins TRBV5-5 to TRBJ2-5; possibly TRBD2 for D (5 bases). CDR1 and CDR2 (germline): SGHKS, YYEKEE (reference sequence). The CDR3 is 14 amino acids. V was pared by 4 bases and J by 3 bases, with 13 bases between. CDR3 coding DNA: TGTGCCAGCAGCCGCCGGGATCGAAAAGAGACCCAGTACTTC. It encodes CASSRRDRKETQYF.

This chain uses TRBV6-5 with TRBJ1-1, with a possible D match to TRBD1 (5 bases). V gave up 6 bases and J gave up 1 base, with 15 bases separating them. The CDR3 sequence is 15 residues long. The V gene's germline CDR1 is MNHEY and CDR2 SVGAGI. The CDR3 sequence: CASRSSGRENTEAFF. Written as DNA, the CDR3 is TGTGCCAGCAGAAGTAGTGGCAGGGAGAACACTGAAGCTTTCTTT.

The chain recombines TRBV12-3 or TRBV12-4 with TRBJ2-1; D remains ambiguous. Deletions cut 7 bases from V and 10 bases from J, with 11 bases between. CDR3 length: 11 amino acids. The CDR3 nucleotides are TGTGCCAGCACCACACTGGAGGAGCAGTTCTTC. As protein: CASTTLEEQFF.

This chain connects TRBV10-2 to TRBJ1-5, with 9 positions matching TRBD1. The CDR3 loop spans 16 amino acids. CDR1 is WSHSY, CDR2 SAAADI, per germline. V trimming: 3 bases; J trimming: 4 bases; junction bases outside the gene matches: 7. The CDR3 protein is CASSELWDRDNQPQHF. CDR3 DNA sequence: TGCGCCAGCAGTGAACTCTGGGACAGGGATAATCAGCCCCAGCATTTT.

V usage is TRBV6-2 or TRBV6-3 and J usage is TRBJ2-5; TRBD2 agrees at 13 bases. With V trimmed by 7 bases and J by 4 bases, 12 bases remained unmatched. The germline V gene has CDR1 MNHEY and CDR2 SVGEGT. CDR3 length: 17 residues. The CDR3 here is CASIPGTSGVAGETQYF. CDR3 DNA sequence: TGTGCCAGCATCCCCGGGACTAGCGGGGTAGCAGGAGAGACCCAGTACTTC.

The genes are TRBV9 and TRBJ2-3, with 7 bases that match TRBD2. CDR1 is SGDLS, CDR2 YYNGEE, per germline. V shed 0 bases, J shed 2 bases, and the junction held 3 bases outside the gene matches. The CDR3 is 15 amino acids. The CDR3 loop reads CASSVVGGYTDTQYF. CDR3 nucleotide sequence: TGTGCCAGCAGCGTAGTCGGGGGGTACACAGATACGCAGTATTTT.

This chain connects TRBV15 to TRBJ2-5, with TRBD2 as a possible D gene (6 bases). This CDR3 has 15 residues. The V end was cut by 6 bases, the J end by 1 base, with 15 bases between. Germline loops: CDR1 LNHNV, CDR2 YYDKDF (reference sequence). The CDR3 sequence: CATRQPGLAQETQYF. For the CDR3, the DNA is TGTGCCACCAGGCAACCGGGACTGGCCCAAGAGACCCAGTACTTC.

The count of this clone is one. Distinct nucleotide sequences in the sample also encode this CDR3. The chain combines TRBV5-1 with TRBJ2-1; D not resolved. CDR1 is SGHRS, CDR2 YFSETQ, per germline. This CDR3 is 15 amino acids long. V lost 0 bases, J lost 1 base, and 8 bases lay in between. The CDR3 bases are TGCGCCAGCAGCTTGGCCGTGTCGTCCTACAATGAGCAGTTCTTC. It translates to CASSLAVSSYNEQFF.

This clone was recorded once. This chain links TRBV2 with TRBJ1-2; D is possibly TRBD1 (6 bases). Per germline, CDR1 SNHLY and CDR2 FYNNEI. This CDR3 is built from 14 residues. V lost 4 bases and J 4 bases, leaving 13 bases between the germline ends. The CDR3 DNA is TGTGCCAGCAGTGCATCCAGGGGTGTCTATGGCTACACCTTC. Encoded protein: CASSASRGVYGYTF.

The chain joins TRBV6-1 to TRBJ2-4; D is unresolved. Trimming cost V 2 bases and J 6 bases, with 8 bases left between them. CDR1 is MNHNS and CDR2 is SASEGT in the germline V gene. This CDR3 contains 13 residues. The CDR3 is CASSESYRNIQYF. The CDR3 DNA sequence: TGTGCCAGCAGTGAAAGTTACAGAAACATTCAGTACTTC.

This chain joins TRBV4-1 and TRBJ2-7; D is uncertain. This CDR3 spans 15 amino acids. The germline V and J ends were trimmed by 4 bases and 2 bases, with 15 bases remaining between them. CDR1 and CDR2 (germline): MGHRA, YSYEKL. CDR3 nucleotides: TGCGCCAGCAGCCGAGTTACAGCAGTCACCTACGAGCAGTACTTC. This translates into CASSRVTAVTYEQYF.

The CDR3 loop reads CASNPGQGASYEQYF. The CDR3 DNA sequence: TGTGCCAGCAACCCCGGACAGGGGGCGTCCTACGAGCAGTACTTC. This chain uses TRBV5-6 with TRBJ2-7, with TRBD1 matching over 11 bases. With V trimmed by 6 bases and J by 1 base, 6 bases remained unmatched. Germline V gene lookup returns CDR1 SGHDT and CDR2 YYEEEE. The CDR3 totals 15 residues.

The rearrangement uses TRBV30 and TRBJ1-1; D perhaps matches TRBD1 (6 bases). The CDR3 is made up of 14 amino acids. The V gene's germline CDR1 is GTSNPN and CDR2 SVGIG (reference sequence). The ends were cut back, 1 base at V and 3 bases at J, with 12 bases in the middle. CDR3 amino acids: CAWSGRQDYTEAFF. The CDR3 DNA reads TGTGCCTGGAGTGGAAGACAGGACTACACTGAAGCTTTCTTT.

The J gene is TRBJ2-5, the V gene TRBV14; TRBD1 might be the D (6 bases). This CDR3 has 14 amino acids. Trimming took 8 bases from V and 5 from J, leaving 18 bases between them. Germline V gene sequence: CDR1 SGHDN, CDR2 FVKESK. The CDR3: CASGVSGQWETQYF. CDR3 coding DNA: TGTGCCAGCGGTGTATCAGGACAGTGGGAGACCCAGTACTTC.

The chain uses TRBV19 and TRBJ2-3; the D is unclear. Germline loops: CDR1 LNHDA, CDR2 SQIVND (reference sequence). The CDR3 has 13 amino acids. With 3 bases removed from V and 4 bases from J, the gap between germline ends came to 8 bases. The CDR3 sequence: CASSIISADTQYF. The DNA for the CDR3 is TGTGCCAGTAGTATCATCTCGGCAGATACGCAGTATTTT.

V is TRBV24-1 and J is TRBJ2-7; 7 bases are shared with TRBD1. The CDR3 has 14 amino acids. Looked up from germline, CDR1 is KGHDR and CDR2 is SFDVKD. Trimming removed 11 bases from V and 2 bases from J; junction bases left unmatched: 11. CDR3: CAITQGTPTYEQYF. DNA of the CDR3: TGTGCCATTACACAGGGGACCCCTACCTACGAGCAGTACTTC.

For this clone: Other nucleotide sequences in the sample specify the same CDR3. The chain links TRBV18 to TRBJ1-2; possibly TRBD1 for D (6 bases). The CDR3 runs 13 residues. The germline gives CDR1 KGHSH, CDR2 LQKENI. Trimming shortened V by 6 bases and J by 2 bases, and 10 bases separated the two germline ends. CDR3: CASSPDRNYGYTF. CDR3 nucleotide sequence: TGTGCCAGCTCTCCGGACAGAAACTATGGCTACACCTTC.

DNA of the CDR3: TGTGCCAGTAGTACGACTAGCGGGGTCCCCAATGAGCAGTTCTTC. Translated: CASSTTSGVPNEQFF. The chain recombines TRBV19 with TRBJ2-1, with 11 positions matching TRBD2. Trimming took 4 bases from V and 6 from J; bases not matched to a gene: 5. Germline V gene sequence: CDR1 LNHDA, CDR2 SQIVND (reference sequence). The length of the CDR3 is 15 residues.

The V and J genes are TRBV4-1 and TRBJ2-7, with 8 positions matching TRBD1. The V and J ends lost 1 base and 4 bases, in that order; junction bases with no gene match: 6. This CDR3 region has 15 residues. Germline CDR1 and CDR2: MGHRA and YSYEKL. CDR3 amino acids: CASSQGGTGGYEQYF. CDR3 coding DNA: TGCGCCAGCAGCCAAGGGGGCACAGGGGGTTACGAGCAGTACTTC.

This chain joins TRBV5-1 and TRBJ1-1, with TRBD1 matching over 7 bases. V lost 1 base and J lost 0; bases outside the gene matches: 3. Germline CDR1 SGHRS, CDR2 YFSETQ. The CDR3 extends over 15 amino acids. CDR3 sequence reads: CASSLRGQMNTEAFF. CDR3 nucleotides: TGCGCCAGCAGCTTGAGGGGACAGATGAACACTGAAGCTTTCTTT.

The chain couples TRBV2 to TRBJ2-7; TRBD1 matches 8 bases. The CDR3 is 14 amino acids. The trim removed 8 bases at V and 6 bases at J, leaving 12 bases unmatched. CDR1 SNHLY and CDR2 FYNNEI come from the germline V gene. CDR3 DNA: TGTGCCAGCGTTTCCTGGACAGGGTCCCGCGAGCAGTACTTC. As protein: CASVSWTGSREQYF.